Here is one T cell receptor beta chain with its context. This specimen belongs to a study of blood T cell repertoires in COVID-19. Some clones are missing from TCRdb's copy, which holds only in-frame ones; the method was immunoSEQ multiplex PCR. The sample yields roughly 120,000 clones, approximately 84% seen once. Germline assignment: CDR1 SEHNR and CDR2 FQNEAQ (reference sequence). Trimming took 3 bases from V and 2 from J, leaving 8 bases between them. The CDR3 sequence is 13 residues long. The source material was peripheral blood. The V and J genes are TRBV7-9 and TRBJ2-7, with D possibly being TRBD1 (5 bases). The receptor comes from a man aged 50-60 years with acute or convalescent COVID-19. The CDR3 loop reads CASSFSRAYEQYF. The CDR3 nucleotides are TGTGCCAGCAGCTTCAGCAGGGCCTACGAGCAGTACTTC. Together with reference TRBV7-9 and TRBJ2-7, the CDR3 gives the full variable domain: DTGVSQNPRHKITKRGQNVTFRCDPISEHNRLYWYRQTLGQGPEFLTYFQNEAQLEKSRLLSDRFSAERPKGSFSTLEIQRTEQGDSAMYLCASSFSRAYEQYFGPGTRLTVT.